These 31 T cell receptor beta chains were all obtained from the same sample, sequenced in a study of blood T cell repertoires in COVID-19. Measured with immunoSEQ multiplex PCR; TCRdb has only the in-frame clones, and not every one. The sample carries approximately 220,000 clones, 70% to 90% recorded once. The specimen sequenced was peripheral blood. All receptors come from a woman in her fifties or sixties with acute or convalescent COVID-19.

The chain couples TRBV24-1 to TRBJ1-1; D uncertain. CDR1 KGHDR and CDR2 SFDVKD come from the germline V gene. The CDR3 loop spans 12 amino acids. Trimming cost V 9 bases and J 1 base, with 8 bases left between them. In nucleotides, the CDR3 is TGTGCCACCCGCGACAAGAACACTGAAGCTTTCTTT. As protein: CATRDKNTEAFF.

The chain combines TRBV6-6 with TRBJ1-3, with a possible D match to TRBD1 (6 bases). There are 16 residues in the CDR3. The V gene's germline CDR1 is MNHNY and CDR2 SVGAGI (reference sequence). V was shortened by 5 bases and J by 0 bases, with 14 bases between the two germline ends. CDR3: CASSRTGQFSGNTIYF. The CDR3 DNA follows: TGTGCCAGCAGTCGAACTGGACAGTTCTCTGGAAACACCATATATTTT.

The chain uses TRBV7-9 and TRBJ1-1, with TRBD1 as a possible D gene (6 bases). The V gene's germline CDR1 is SEHNR and CDR2 FQNEAQ (reference sequence). This CDR3 comprises 12 residues. Trimming stripped 3 bases from V and 13 bases from J, with 15 bases between. DNA for the CDR3: TGTGCCAGCAGCTTGGGGCCCCAGACAGGTTTCTTT. Translated, it gives CASSLGPQTGFF.

This rearrangement joins TRBV3-1 (or the pseudogene TRBV3-2) to TRBJ1-1, with a possible D match to TRBD1 (5 bases). V was pared by 4 bases and J by 0 bases, with 6 bases between. Germline V lookup: CDR1 LGHDT, CDR2 YNNKEL (reference sequence). There are 13 residues in the CDR3. Here the CDR3 reads CASSLGLNTEAFF. CDR3 nucleotides: TGTGCCAGCAGCCTGGGGCTGAACACTGAAGCTTTCTTT.

This clone appeared a few times. This chain connects TRBV5-6 to TRBJ1-2; D possibly corresponds to TRBD1 (6 bases). CDR1 and CDR2 (germline): SGHDT, YYEEEE. The V gene lost 1 base and the J gene lost 4 bases, with 11 bases spanning the gap. The CDR3 is made up of 14 amino acids. The CDR3 loop reads CASSLLQGTYGYTF. The CDR3 DNA is TGTGCCAGCAGCTTGCTACAGGGAACCTATGGCTACACCTTC.

The chain employs TRBV30 and TRBJ1-6, with a tentative D call TRBD1 (6 bases). With 3 bases removed from V and 1 base from J, the gap between germline ends came to 10 bases. CDR1 and CDR2 from the germline V gene are GTSNPN and SVGIG (reference sequence). The CDR3 contains 15 residues. The CDR3 is CAWRIRGSYNSPLHF. DNA of the CDR3: TGTGCCTGGAGGATAAGGGGGTCCTATAATTCACCCCTCCACTTT.

This chain connects TRBV2 to TRBJ1-6; possible D gene TRBD1, 6 bases. The V gene's germline CDR1 is SNHLY and CDR2 FYNNEI. The CDR3 length is 15 residues. V gave up 5 bases and J gave up 7 bases, with 15 bases separating them. CDR3 sequence: CASSRIPGDNSPLHF. CDR3 coding DNA: TGTGCCAGCAGTAGGATACCAGGGGACAATTCACCCCTCCACTTT.

This clone was picked up a small number of times. V is TRBV5-1 and J is TRBJ1-1, with 7 bases fitting TRBD1. Germline loops: CDR1 SGHRS, CDR2 YFSETQ. V shed 4 bases, J shed 3 bases, and the junction held 3 bases outside the gene matches. The CDR3 sequence is 13 residues long. The CDR3 sequence is CASSTQGDTEAFF. The DNA of the CDR3 is TGCGCCAGCAGCACGCAGGGGGACACTGAAGCTTTCTTT.

The chain combines TRBV5-1 with TRBJ1-5; 9 nucleotides line up with TRBD1. Germline trimming cut 3 bases from V and 0 bases from J; bases unmatched to any gene: 16. Germline CDR1 and CDR2: SGHRS and YFSETQ. The CDR3 contains 20 residues. The CDR3 sequence: CASSYSGTGTLICSNQPQHF. The CDR3 nucleotides are TGCGCCAGCAGCTATTCCGGGACAGGGACTCTCATATGTAGCAATCAGCCCCAGCATTTT.

CDR3 protein: CASSRGQVNTEAFF. The CDR3 DNA is TGTGCCAGCAGCCGGGGACAGGTGAACACTGAAGCTTTCTTT. The chain carries TRBV5-8 and TRBJ1-1; the match to TRBD1 covers 8 bases. Germline V CDR1 and CDR2: SGHTS, YDEGEE. The CDR3 loop spans 14 amino acids. J was trimmed by 0 bases and V by 4 bases; bases with no gene match: 2.

The chain joins TRBV12-5 to TRBJ1-2, with 7 bases that match TRBD1. CDR1 is LGHNT, CDR2 FRNRAP, per germline. The junction had 30 bases not matched to a gene; V was cut back by 9 bases and J by 2 bases. This CDR3 region has 21 residues. As DNA, the CDR3 is TGTGCTAGCTCTGGCTTCCCCTTGGGGTGGAACAGGGGAGGCACAAACTATGGCTACACCTTC. This sequence encodes CASSGFPLGWNRGGTNYGYTF.

The chain links TRBV5-6 to TRBJ2-7; 11 nucleotides agree with TRBD1. Germline trimming cut 4 bases from V and 4 bases from J; bases unmatched to any gene: 4. The germline V gene encodes CDR1 SGHDT and CDR2 YYEEEE. The CDR3 spans 14 residues. CDR3 in amino acids: CASSTGTGGYEQYF. CDR3 nucleotides: TGTGCCAGCAGCACCGGGACAGGGGGTTACGAGCAGTACTTC.

The V call is TRBV6-1, the J call TRBJ1-3; possibly TRBD1 for D (6 bases). CDR3 size: 14 residues. The V end was cut by 5 bases, the J end by 4 bases, with 12 bases between. CDR1 and CDR2 (germline): MNHNS, SASEGT. The CDR3 DNA follows: TGTGCCAGCAGTCCCCAGGGGCGCGGAAACACCATATATTTT. Translated, it gives CASSPQGRGNTIYF.

The chain couples TRBV11-3 to TRBJ1-6; D gene unclear. The CDR3 consists of 15 residues. Germline CDR1 and CDR2: SGHNT and YENEEA. V lost 5 bases to trimming and J lost 3 bases, with 11 bases between them. The CDR3 DNA reads as TGTGCCAGCAGCCCTGGGAGCAGCTATAATTCACCCCTCCACTTT. Translated: CASSPGSSYNSPLHF.

This chain connects TRBV9 to TRBJ2-1; 9 bases agree with TRBD1. The germline CDR1 and CDR2 sequences are SGDLS and YYNGEE. Trimming removed 4 bases from V and 7 bases from J; junction bases left unmatched: 6. CDR3 length: 14 amino acids. The CDR3, as DNA: TGTGCCAGCAGCTCCTGGACAGGGGAAAATGAGCAGTTCTTC. Translation: CASSSWTGENEQFF. The entire variable domain, with the rest obtained from reference TRBV9 and TRBJ2-1, is as follows: DSGVTQTPKHLITATGQRVTLRCSPRSGDLSVYWYQQSLDQGLQFLIQYYNGEERAKGNILERFSAQQFPDLHSELNLSSLELGDSALYFCASSSWTGENEQFFGPGTRLTVL.

The chain combines TRBV4-3 with TRBJ2-1; 10 nucleotides line up with TRBD2. Trimming took 0 bases from V and 9 from J; bases not matched to a gene: 5. Germline V CDR1 and CDR2: LGHNA, YSLEER. The CDR3 has 15 amino acids. CDR3 coding DNA: TGCGCCAGCAGCCAAGAGCTAGCGGGAGTGATTGAGCAGTTCTTC. Amino acids: CASSQELAGVIEQFF.

This clone was counted a single time. The CDR3 region is CASSIDLNSPLHF. The CDR3 DNA sequence: TGTGCCAGTAGTATAGATCTGAATTCACCCCTCCACTTT. The chain employs TRBV19 and TRBJ1-6; D is undetermined. Germline V gene lookup returns CDR1 LNHDA and CDR2 SQIVND (reference sequence). V was pared by 0 bases and J by 7 bases, with 4 bases between. CDR3 size: 13 residues.

This clone was detected only once. The chain carries TRBV27 and TRBJ2-3, with 10 bases fitting TRBD2. The CDR3 is made up of 17 amino acids. V lost 5 bases to trimming and J lost 1 base; unmatched junction nucleotides: 9. Germline V CDR1 and CDR2: MNHEY, SMNVEV (reference sequence). The CDR3 DNA reads TGTGCCAGCAGTATTTACGCCGGGACTAGCGGCACAGATACGCAGTATTTT. Translating it yields CASSIYAGTSGTDTQYF.

V usage is TRBV5-1 and J usage is TRBJ1-1; D gene unclear. The ends were cut back, 0 bases at V and 0 bases at J, with 6 bases in the middle. Germline V lookup: CDR1 SGHRS, CDR2 YFSETQ. The CDR3 sequence is 14 residues long. The CDR3 DNA reads as TGCGCCAGCAGCTTGGCGCAGGTGAACACTGAAGCTTTCTTT. Its protein product is CASSLAQVNTEAFF. The whole variable domain, filled in from reference TRBV5-1 and TRBJ1-1, reads KAGVTQTPRYLIKTRGQQVTLSCSPISGHRSVSWYQQTPGQGLQFLFEYFSETQRNKGNFPGRFSGRQFSNSRSEMNVSTLELGDSALYLCASSLAQVNTEAFFGQGTRLTVV.

The genes are TRBV28 and TRBJ2-3, with D hard to call. The CDR3 runs 11 residues. The V gene's germline CDR1 is MDHEN and CDR2 SYDVKM. V gave up 3 bases and J gave up 5 bases, with 3 bases separating them. The CDR3 DNA is TGTGCCAGCAGTTTTAAAGATACGCAGTATTTT. It yields the protein CASSFKDTQYF.

V gene TRBV12-3 or TRBV12-4 combines with J gene TRBJ1-2; D unresolved. The V gene lost 6 bases and the J gene lost 3 bases, with 8 bases spanning the gap. CDR3 length: 12 amino acids. The CDR3 loop is CASSRGDYGYTF. The CDR3 DNA sequence: TGTGCCAGCAGCCGGGGAGACTATGGCTACACCTTC.

V usage is TRBV30 and J usage is TRBJ2-1; D perhaps matches TRBD2 (6 bases). This CDR3 is 15 amino acids long. Germline CDR1 reads GTSNPN; CDR2 reads SVGIG (reference sequence). The V end was cut by 7 bases, the J end by 0 bases, with 16 bases between. The CDR3, as DNA: TGTGCCTACGCCTCCTCGGGGGTCTCCTACAATGAGCAGTTCTTC. Translation gives CAYASSGVSYNEQFF.

The genes are TRBV6-5 and TRBJ1-4; 8 bases agree with TRBD1. J was trimmed by 8 bases and V by 6 bases; bases with no gene match: 8. CDR1 is MNHEY, CDR2 SVGAGI, per germline. The CDR3 consists of 14 residues. CDR3 region: CASSPTGAWEKLFF. Written as DNA, the CDR3 is TGTGCCAGCAGCCCGACAGGGGCATGGGAAAAACTGTTTTTT.

This sequence joins TRBV5-1 and TRBJ1-2; a possible D gene is TRBD1 (5 bases). Trimming took off 0 bases at V and 0 bases at J, with 12 bases between the two ends. The CDR3 has 16 residues. In germline, CDR1 is SGHRS, CDR2 YFSETQ. The CDR3 loop reads CASSLVGEQANYGYTF. Written as DNA, the CDR3 is TGCGCCAGCAGCTTGGTAGGGGAACAGGCTAACTATGGCTACACCTTC.

This chain uses TRBV18 with TRBJ2-7, with D perhaps TRBD2 (5 bases). The V end was cut by 1 base, the J end by 3 bases, with 16 bases between. This CDR3 has 16 residues. Germline CDR1 reads KGHSH; CDR2 reads LQKENI. This CDR3 reads CASSPRTGNLYYEQYF. The CDR3 coding sequence is TGTGCCAGCTCACCACGTACGGGGAACCTCTACTACGAGCAGTACTTC. Combining the CDR3 with reference TRBV18 and TRBJ2-7 gives the whole variable domain NAGVMQNPRHLVRRRGQEARLRCSPMKGHSHVYWYRQLPEEGLKFMVYLQKENIIDESGMPKERFSAEFPKEGPSILRIQQVVRGDSAAYFCASSPRTGNLYYEQYFGPGTRLTVT.

The V call is TRBV18, the J call TRBJ2-2, with D perhaps matching TRBD1 (6 bases). Between the trimmed V and J ends, which lost 4 bases and 8 bases, there was a span of 8 bases. Germline CDR1 and CDR2: KGHSH and LQKENI. There are 12 residues in the CDR3. CDR3 coding DNA: TGTGCCAGCTCACGGGACAAAGGGGAGCTGTTTTTT. It specifies CASSRDKGELFF.

V gene TRBV7-9 combines with J gene TRBJ1-2; tentatively, D is TRBD1 (6 bases). V was pared by 3 bases and J by 3 bases, with 11 bases between. CDR1 and CDR2 (germline): SEHNR, FQNEAQ (reference sequence). There are 14 residues in the CDR3. CDR3 DNA sequence: TGTGCCAGCAGCTTGGCAGGGGACGACTATGGCTACACCTTC. Amino acid sequence: CASSLAGDDYGYTF.

The chain is built from TRBV27 and TRBJ1-4, with 10 bases fitting TRBD1. J lost 6 bases, V lost 4 bases, and 5 bases had no gene match. Per the germline V gene, CDR1 is MNHEY and CDR2 is SMNVEV (reference sequence). This CDR3 is 15 amino acids long. The CDR3 is CASSSPGTGDEKLFF. The CDR3 DNA follows: TGTGCCAGCAGTTCCCCCGGGACAGGGGATGAAAAACTGTTTTTT.

The rearrangement uses TRBV6-2 or TRBV6-3 and TRBJ1-2; no definite D call. The V end was cut by 0 bases, the J end by 5 bases, with 7 bases between. This CDR3 has 13 amino acids. In germline, CDR1 is MNHEY, CDR2 SVGEGT. The chain's CDR3 is CASSYSLQYGYTF. CDR3 sequence (DNA): TGTGCCAGCAGTTACTCTTTACAGTATGGCTACACCTTC.

This chain connects TRBV5-6 to TRBJ2-1; TRBD2 matches at 7 bases. The V gene's germline CDR1 is SGHDT and CDR2 YYEEEE. There are 14 residues in the CDR3. The junction had 7 bases not matched to a gene; V was cut back by 5 bases and J by 5 bases. The CDR3 DNA follows: TGTGCCAGCAGGGATAGCGGGCTAGACAATGAGCAGTTCTTC. Amino acid sequence: CASRDSGLDNEQFF. Based on the CDR3 plus reference TRBV5-6 and TRBJ2-1, the full variable domain is DAGVTQSPTHLIKTRGQQVTLRCSPKSGHDTVSWYQQALGQGPQFIFQYYEEEERQRGNFPDRFSGHQFPNYSSELNVNALLLGDSALYLCASRDSGLDNEQFFGPGTRLTVL.

The chain links TRBV7-9 to TRBJ1-1; D call uncertain. This CDR3 has 14 amino acids. Trimming cost V 1 base and J 1 base, with 7 bases left between them. The germline V gene has CDR1 SEHNR and CDR2 FQNEAQ (reference sequence). The CDR3 sequence: CASSLETQNTEAFF. Here the CDR3 DNA reads TGTGCCAGCAGCTTAGAGACACAGAACACTGAAGCTTTCTTT.